A selection of T cell receptor beta chains follows, all from one sample in a study of PD-L1 blockade in urothelial cancer. The assay was immunoSEQ multiplex PCR, and TCRdb's table has in-frame clones only and misses some. Of 70,000 to 90,000 clones in the sample, 82% were seen once. Sequenced material: PBMCs, taken around atezolizumab (anti-PD-L1) treatment. The source is an older man with urothelial cancer. Each CDR3 is given with its conserved first and last residue. The D gene is left open where the match is weak. Size is omitted from some rows. Given values are once, few, many or a class for expanded clones.

TRBV4-1,TRBJ2-3,TRBD1,-,CASSPNRGFTDTQYF,TGCGCCAGCAGTCCGAACAGGGGTTTCACAGATACGCAGTATTTT
TRBV6-5,TRBJ2-5,-,few,CASRLSGVQETQYF,TGTGCCAGCAGGCTTTCAGGGGTCCAAGAGACCCAGTACTTC
TRBV10-3,TRBJ2-1,TRBD2,few,CATGLAGGYNEQFF,TGTGCCACCGGATTAGCGGGGGGGTACAATGAGCAGTTCTTC
TRBV5-6,TRBJ2-4,TRBD1,-,CASSLEGTGDIQYF,TGTGCCAGCAGCTTGGAAGGGACAGGGGACATTCAGTACTTC
TRBV19,TRBJ2-7,TRBD1,-,CASSMGQGVNEQYF,TGTGCCAGTAGTATGGGACAGGGGGTGAACGAGCAGTACTTC
TRBV19,TRBJ2-1,-,-,CASSSYYNEQFF,TGTGCCAGTAGTAGCTACTACAATGAGCAGTTCTTC
TRBV19,TRBJ1-1,-,few,CASRTLGQGAFF,TGTGCCAGTAGGACTCTCGGGCAGGGTGCTTTCTTT
TRBV7-6,TRBJ2-7,TRBD1,-,CASSPGTGSYEQYF,TGTGCCAGCAGTCCCGGGACAGGCTCATACGAGCAGTACTTC
TRBV7-2,TRBJ2-1,TRBD2,-,CASSMTSGRAYNEQFF,TGTGCCAGCAGCATGACTAGCGGGAGGGCATACAATGAGCAGTTCTTC
TRBV2,TRBJ2-6,-,-,CASRVSEGTRSGANVLTF,TGTGCCAGCAGGGTCTCCGAGGGAACTCGCTCTGGGGCCAACGTCCTGACTTTC
TRBV18,TRBJ1-1,-,-,CASSPRAGAPNTEAFF,TGTGCCAGCTCACCTCGGGCAGGGGCCCCGAACACTGAAGCTTTCTTT
TRBV19,TRBJ1-2,-,few,CASFHYQDSGYGYTF,TGTGCCAGTTTCCATTATCAGGACAGCGGCTATGGCTACACCTTC
TRBV6-1,TRBJ2-7,-,few,CASRRVEGSYEQYF,TGTGCCAGCAGAAGGGTAGAGGGCTCCTACGAGCAGTACTTC